This T cell receptor beta chain was retrieved from a study of cytomegalovirus exposure and HLA in healthy donors. Study results and caveats: Some V segments, including TRBV6-2 and TRBV6-3, were excluded as indistinguishable.

CDR1 MNHNS and CDR2 SASEGT come from the germline V gene. This CDR3 has 14 amino acids. The PCR ran on 60 Vbeta and 13 Jbeta primers. Sequencing was performed with immunoSEQ multiplex PCR; in TCRdb, only in-frame clones are kept and a portion is missing. The sample includes some 110,000 clones, more than 70% of them seen just once. Comment on this clone: Antigen specificity is unknown.

At collection, donors were nominally healthy, but unrecorded immune exposures were probable. The sample comprised PBMCs. This TCR came from a man in his forties in good health and CMV-seronegative. The chain has TRBV6-1 and TRBJ2-5; 9 nucleotides line up with TRBD1. The DNA end favors TRBJ2-7, so the J call may be wrong. The CDR3 here is CASSVDRGRYEQYF. CDR3 sequence (DNA): TGTGCCAGCAGTGTGGACAGGGGAAGGTACGAGCAGTACTTC.